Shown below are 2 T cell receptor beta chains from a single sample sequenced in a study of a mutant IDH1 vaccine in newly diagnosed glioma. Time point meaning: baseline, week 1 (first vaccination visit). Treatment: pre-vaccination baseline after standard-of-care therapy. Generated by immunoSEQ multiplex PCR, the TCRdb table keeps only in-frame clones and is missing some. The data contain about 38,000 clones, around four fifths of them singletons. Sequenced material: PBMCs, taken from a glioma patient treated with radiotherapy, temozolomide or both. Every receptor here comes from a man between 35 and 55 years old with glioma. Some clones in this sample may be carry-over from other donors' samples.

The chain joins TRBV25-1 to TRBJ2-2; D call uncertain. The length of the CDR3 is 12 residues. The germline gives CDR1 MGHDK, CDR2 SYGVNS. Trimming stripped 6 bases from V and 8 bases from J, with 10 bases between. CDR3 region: CASRFSFGELFF. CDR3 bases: TGTGCCAGCAGGTTCTCGTTTGGGGAGCTGTTTTTT.

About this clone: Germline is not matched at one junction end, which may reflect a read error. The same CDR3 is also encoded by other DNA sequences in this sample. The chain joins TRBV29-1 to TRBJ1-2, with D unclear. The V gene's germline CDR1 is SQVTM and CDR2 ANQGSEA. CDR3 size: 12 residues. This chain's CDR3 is CSTKVFNYGYTF. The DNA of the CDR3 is TGCAGTACAAAGGTTTTCAACTATGGCTACACCTTT.